This TCR beta chain derives from a study of blood T cell repertoires in COVID-19. Study-level information: The United States, Italy and Spain supplied acute and convalescent COVID-19 samples. From T cells, B-cell-depleted T cells, or PBMCs came the material, which was cDNA or gDNA.

With 5 bases clipped from V and 5 bases from J, the junction kept 6 bases outside the gene matches. Germline values: CDR1 SGHRS, CDR2 YFSETQ. The CDR3 consists of 14 residues. Per the authors' pipeline: Estimation of nucleated cell counts relied on the amplification of reference gene primers. Profiled with immunoSEQ multiplex PCR; TCRdb holds only in-frame clones, not every one. That table furnishes V, J and clone size, whereas the DNA furnished D and trimming. The repertoire has around 120,000 clones, around 90% of them found once; the top ten carry 7.7%. This clonotype was obtained from a human donor in a cohort sampled during active COVID-19. V and J are TRBV5-1 and TRBJ2-7; 11 nucleotides align to TRBD1. The sequencing input was peripheral blood. The chain's CDR3 is CASRTGQGVDEQYF. The CDR3 bases are TGCGCCAGCAGGACGGGACAGGGGGTCGACGAGCAGTACTTC.